The sequence of this TCR beta chain was determined in a study of cytomegalovirus exposure and HLA in healthy donors. The study, taken as a whole, reports: In a later analysis, specific HLA alleles were associated with some 16,000 TCR beta sequences at a 0.05 false discovery rate. In a later analysis, the majority of CMV-associated beta chains seemingly showed HLA restriction. Clonal expansion was found to be greater in HLA-associated TCR beta chains than in equally common others in a later analysis.

Primers: 60 Vbeta forward and 13 Jbeta reverse. Some clones are missing from TCRdb's copy, which holds only in-frame ones; the method was immunoSEQ multiplex PCR. The sample shows 98,000 or so clones, about 80% of them seen only once. V shed 7 bases and J shed 2 bases, with 11 bases lying between them. The CDR3 runs 13 residues. CDR1 and CDR2 (germline): MDHEN, SYDVKM. As concerns this clone: What it recognizes is unknown.

The origin of this receptor is a man aged 40-55 years in good health and CMV-seronegative. Sequencing input: PBMCs. The chain links TRBV28 to TRBJ2-5, with a weak D call TRBD1 (6 bases). The CDR3 bases are TGTGCCAGCACCCCAGACAGGCAAGAGACCCAGTACTTC. Translation: CASTPDRQETQYF.